These 24 T cell receptor beta chains came from one sample sequenced in a study of PD-L1 blockade in urothelial cancer. The protocol was immunoSEQ multiplex PCR, while the TCRdb copy is restricted to in-frame clones and leaves out a portion. Of approximately 48,000 clones in the sample, 79% were seen once. Time point given: pretreatment peripheral blood. Sequenced here: PBMCs, sampled around atezolizumab (anti-PD-L1) treatment. These receptors were collected from an older man with urothelial cancer.

The chain is built from TRBV7-3 and TRBJ2-7; weak D call: TRBD1 (6 bases). Trimming stripped 5 bases from V and 3 bases from J, with 17 bases between. Germline V gives CDR1 SGHTA, CDR2 FQGTGA. The CDR3 sequence is 15 residues long. CDR3 protein: CASSHEAEGGYEQYF. Written as DNA, the CDR3 is TGTGCCAGCAGCCACGAAGCGGAAGGGGGCTACGAGCAGTACTTC.

V gene TRBV9 combines with J gene TRBJ1-1; D unclear. CDR3 length equals 13 residues. V dropped 0 bases and J dropped 3 bases, with 6 bases sitting between them. Germline V CDR1 and CDR2: SGDLS, YYNGEE. The CDR3 reads CASSVGGYTEAFF. For the CDR3, the DNA is TGTGCCAGCAGCGTAGGCGGATACACTGAAGCTTTCTTT.

This chain uses TRBV6-1 with TRBJ1-3; D perhaps matches TRBD1 (6 bases). Germline CDR1 reads MNHNS; CDR2 reads SASEGT. CDR3 length equals 17 residues. V was shortened by 4 bases and J by 1 base, with 17 bases between the two germline ends. The DNA for the CDR3 is TGTGCCAGCAGTGTCAATCTCAGGGGTGCATCTGGAAACACCATATATTTT. It yields the protein CASSVNLRGASGNTIYF.

This chain joins TRBV10-1 and TRBJ2-7; TRBD1 might be the D (6 bases). Per germline, CDR1 WNHNN and CDR2 SYGVQD (reference sequence). Deletions cut 3 bases from V and 6 bases from J, with 12 bases between. This CDR3 spans 13 amino acids. The CDR3 coding sequence is TGCGCCAGCAGTGAAGATCAGGGGCTCGAGCAGTACTTC. Encoded protein: CASSEDQGLEQYF.

This clone appeared a few times. The V and J genes are TRBV10-3 and TRBJ1-2; 8 positions match TRBD1. V was clipped by 7 bases and J by 7 bases; unmatched bases: 11. CDR3 length: 14 amino acids. Per germline, CDR1 ENHRY and CDR2 SYGVKD. CDR3 in DNA: TGTGCCATCACCGACAGGGGCGAAGGTTTTGGCTACACCTTC. This encodes CAITDRGEGFGYTF.

The chain carries TRBV7-3 and TRBJ1-2; tentative D call: TRBD1 (6 bases). This CDR3 region has 16 residues. With 2 bases removed from V and 6 bases from J, the gap between germline ends came to 19 bases. In germline, CDR1 is SGHTA, CDR2 FQGTGA. The CDR3 is CASSLGTGTGRDGYTF. The CDR3 DNA reads as TGTGCCAGCAGCTTAGGCACCGGAACAGGGAGGGATGGCTACACCTTC.

The chain's CDR3 is CASLGPGGSTDTQYF. The CDR3 DNA sequence: TGTGCCAGCCTAGGTCCAGGGGGATCGACAGATACGCAGTATTTT. This rearrangement joins TRBV28 to TRBJ2-3, with 7 bases that match TRBD1. Trimming took 8 bases from V and 3 from J; bases not matched to a gene: 11. This CDR3 spans 15 amino acids. Germline CDR1 is MDHEN and CDR2 is SYDVKM. Filled out from reference TRBV28 and TRBJ2-3, the complete variable domain reads DVKVTQSSRYLVKRTGEKVFLECVQDMDHENMFWYRQDPGLGLRLIYFSYDVKMKEKGDIPEGYSVSREKKERFSLILESASTNQTSMYLCASLGPGGSTDTQYFGPGTRLTVL.

V gene TRBV19 combines with J gene TRBJ1-1, with 7 bases matching TRBD1. V lost 6 bases, J lost 5 bases, and 6 bases stayed unmatched. Germline CDR1 and CDR2: LNHDA and SQIVND (reference sequence). The CDR3 has 13 amino acids. CDR3 DNA: TGTGCCAGTAGAATGACAGGGTTAACTGAAGCTTTCTTT. This sequence encodes CASRMTGLTEAFF.

V and J are TRBV28 and TRBJ2-7, with D perhaps matching TRBD2 (6 bases). Germline V gives CDR1 MDHEN, CDR2 SYDVKM. This CDR3 has 15 residues. V was shortened by 6 bases and J by 0 bases, with 15 bases between the two germline ends. The CDR3 region is CASSPPGLHSYEQYF. CDR3 DNA: TGTGCCAGCAGCCCTCCGGGACTTCACTCCTACGAGCAGTACTTC. The full variable domain, with the rest looked up from reference TRBV28 and TRBJ2-7, is DVKVTQSSRYLVKRTGEKVFLECVQDMDHENMFWYRQDPGLGLRLIYFSYDVKMKEKGDIPEGYSVSREKKERFSLILESASTNQTSMYLCASSPPGLHSYEQYFGPGTRLTVT.

This rearrangement joins TRBV28 to TRBJ2-7, with D hard to call. V was clipped by 8 bases and J by 4 bases, with 18 bases between them. The V gene's germline CDR1 is MDHEN and CDR2 SYDVKM. CDR3 length equals 14 residues. The CDR3 region is CASSYSGASYEQYF. In DNA form, the CDR3 reads TGTGCCAGCTCTTACTCCGGAGCCTCTTACGAGCAGTACTTC. Full variable domain (outside the CDR3, taken from reference TRBV28 and TRBJ2-7): DVKVTQSSRYLVKRTGEKVFLECVQDMDHENMFWYRQDPGLGLRLIYFSYDVKMKEKGDIPEGYSVSREKKERFSLILESASTNQTSMYLCASSYSGASYEQYFGPGTRLTVT.

This clone was detected only once. For the CDR3, the DNA is TGTGCCAGCAGTCCGGGGACTAGCGGGAACAATGAGCAGTTCTTC. Translated: CASSPGTSGNNEQFF. The rearrangement uses TRBV28 and TRBJ2-1; the match to TRBD2 covers 13 bases. Germline lookup yields CDR1 MDHEN and CDR2 SYDVKM. The CDR3 covers 15 residues. Losses at the gene ends were 5 bases for V and 5 bases for J; bases not matched to a gene: 3. Filled out from reference TRBV28 and TRBJ2-1, the complete variable domain reads DVKVTQSSRYLVKRTGEKVFLECVQDMDHENMFWYRQDPGLGLRLIYFSYDVKMKEKGDIPEGYSVSREKKERFSLILESASTNQTSMYLCASSPGTSGNNEQFFGPGTRLTVL.

This clone was seen a few times. The rearrangement joins TRBV7-9 to TRBJ1-3; 10 nucleotides align to TRBD1. The V and J ends lost 4 bases and 6 bases, in that order; junction bases with no gene match: 3. Germline CDR1 reads SEHNR; CDR2 reads FQNEAQ (reference sequence). The CDR3 loop spans 14 amino acids. In DNA form, the CDR3 reads TGTGCCAGCAGCTCCGGGACAGGGGTAAACACCATATATTTT. This codes for CASSSGTGVNTIYF. Together with reference TRBV7-9 and TRBJ1-3, the CDR3 gives the full variable domain: DTGVSQNPRHKITKRGQNVTFRCDPISEHNRLYWYRQTLGQGPEFLTYFQNEAQLEKSRLLSDRFSAERPKGSFSTLEIQRTEQGDSAMYLCASSSGTGVNTIYFGEGSWLTVV.

In its sample, this clone was seen a few times. The chain carries TRBV7-8 and TRBJ2-2; TRBD1 matches 8 bases. Germline loops: CDR1 SGHVS, CDR2 FQNEAQ. The ends lost 1 base at V and 7 bases at J; junction bases unmatched: 8. This CDR3 is built from 16 residues. DNA for the CDR3: TGTGCCAGCAGCTTAGAGGGACAGGCCCTATACGGGGAGCTGTTTTTT. This gives the protein CASSLEGQALYGELFF.

This clone showed up just once. The V and J genes are TRBV18 and TRBJ1-1, with TRBD1 matching 12 bases. The CDR3 totals 16 residues. Germline CDR1 and CDR2: KGHSH and LQKENI. Germline trimming cut 2 bases from V and 7 bases from J; bases unmatched to any gene: 8. CDR3 region: CASSPLGQGARGEAFF. The CDR3 region has the DNA TGTGCCAGCTCACCATTGGGACAGGGGGCGAGGGGTGAAGCTTTCTTT.

This clone came up a few times. The chain links TRBV5-1 to TRBJ1-2, with a possible D match to TRBD1 (6 bases). V was pared by 4 bases and J by 8 bases, with 15 bases between. Germline V gives CDR1 SGHRS, CDR2 YFSETQ. This CDR3 comprises 13 residues. CDR3: CASSTDTGRGYTF. CDR3 nucleotides: TGCGCCAGCAGCACAGACACAGGGCGAGGCTACACCTTC.

This clone showed up just once. V is TRBV30 and J is TRBJ1-4; TRBD1 is a possible D gene (5 bases). The length of the CDR3 is 14 residues. V was clipped by 5 bases and J by 11 bases, with 21 bases between them. CDR1 is GTSNPN and CDR2 is SVGIG in the germline V gene (reference sequence). The DNA of the CDR3 is TGTGCCTGGTCCCCAAACAGGCGCGTCCCTAAACTGTTTTTT. This translates into CAWSPNRRVPKLFF.

The chain employs TRBV5-4 and TRBJ2-7, with 10 bases lining up with TRBD2. The trim removed 4 bases at V and 7 bases at J, leaving 11 bases unmatched. In germline, CDR1 is SGHNT, CDR2 YYREEE (reference sequence). CDR3 length: 15 residues. The CDR3 region has the DNA TGTGCCAGCAGCCGGGCTCTAGCGGGAGCAGGGGAGCAGTACTTC. It translates to CASSRALAGAGEQYF.

The chain links TRBV5-5 to TRBJ2-7; 7 bases agree with TRBD2. Trimming removed 1 base from V and 0 bases from J; junction bases left unmatched: 4. This CDR3 has 15 amino acids. CDR1 is SGHKS, CDR2 YYEKEE, per germline (reference sequence). CDR3 loop: CASSLFAGDSYEQYF. The CDR3 region has the DNA TGTGCCAGCAGCTTGTTTGCGGGGGACTCCTACGAGCAGTACTTC.

This sequence joins TRBV6-1 and TRBJ1-5; 7 positions agree with TRBD1. The CDR3 is made up of 16 amino acids. From germline, CDR1 is MNHNS and CDR2 SASEGT. V lost 3 bases to trimming and J lost 7 bases; unmatched junction nucleotides: 12. The CDR3 bases are TGTGCCAGCAGTGACCTGACAGGGCCCGTTCAGCAGCCCCAGCATTTT. This gives the protein CASSDLTGPVQQPQHF.

The rearrangement links TRBV27 to TRBJ2-7; D is unresolved. CDR3 length equals 15 residues. Trimming pared 0 bases from V and 3 bases from J, leaving 12 bases between. CDR1 MNHEY and CDR2 SMNVEV come from the germline V gene (reference sequence). This CDR3 reads CASSLSSQIGYEQYF. CDR3 nucleotide sequence: TGTGCCAGCAGTTTATCGTCCCAGATTGGCTACGAGCAGTACTTC.

This rearrangement joins TRBV4-2 to TRBJ2-5, with 8 bases aligning to TRBD2. Germline CDR1 is LGHNA and CDR2 is YNFKEQ. This CDR3 region has 16 residues. The V and J ends lost 4 bases and 0 bases, in that order; junction bases with no gene match: 7. The CDR3 DNA is TGTGCCAGCAGCCGCCAATCGGGAGGGAACCAAGAGACCCAGTACTTC. Its translation is CASSRQSGGNQETQYF.

Of note for this clone: A read error may account for a junction end that differs from germline. The rearrangement links TRBV14 to TRBJ2-1; TRBD1 is a possible D gene (6 bases). This CDR3 has 13 residues. Germline lookup yields CDR1 SGHDN and CDR2 FVKESK. CDR3 residues: CASSQVSSWDKLF. The CDR3 DNA is TGTGCCAGCAGCCAAGTCTCCTCTTGGGACAAGCTCTTC.

V gene TRBV29-1 combines with J gene TRBJ1-2, with 8 bases lining up with TRBD1. V shed 3 bases, J shed 7 bases, and the junction held 4 bases outside the gene matches. In germline, CDR1 is SQVTM, CDR2 ANQGSEA. The CDR3 runs 12 residues. The CDR3 DNA is TGCAGCGTTGAGGCAGGGGGCACTGGCTACACCTTC. This gives the protein CSVEAGGTGYTF. The whole variable domain, filled in from reference TRBV29-1 and TRBJ1-2, reads SAVISQKPSRDICQRGTSLTIQCQVDSQVTMMFWYRQQPGQSLTLIATANQGSEATYESGFVIDKFPISRPNLTFSTLTVSNMSPEDSSIYLCSVEAGGTGYTFGSGTRLTVV.

J is TRBJ2-6 and V is TRBV28; no clear D. CDR1 is MDHEN and CDR2 is SYDVKM in the germline V gene. Trimming removed 2 bases from V and 0 bases from J, with 17 bases in between. The CDR3 sequence is 19 residues long. CDR3 in amino acids: CASSLVPGSYSSGANVLTF. CDR3 coding DNA: TGTGCCAGCAGTTTAGTACCCGGGTCCTATTCCTCTGGGGCCAACGTCCTGACTTTC.